The 5 T cell receptor beta chains in this list originate from one sample, sequenced in a study of T cells in Graves' hyperthyroidism and ophthalmopathy. TCR beta CDR3 sequences were amplified from RNA transcripts. TCR CDR3 regions were first amplified by RT-PCR with HTBI primers. MiXCR was run by TCRdb on the multiplex PCR reads, yielding one entry per CDR3 protein. The data contain over 700,000 distinct CDR3 sequences, approximately 19% of them singletons. The sample comprised blood. These receptors all come from a woman in her fifties or sixties with Graves' hyperthyroidism that later progressed to Graves' ophthalmopathy.

In this sample, this clonotype turned up many times. The V call is TRBV7-3, the J call TRBJ1-1, with D tentatively TRBD1 (5 bases). The CDR3 runs 12 residues. V was trimmed by 4 bases and J by 6 bases, leaving 9 bases between them. Germline V CDR1 and CDR2: SGHTA, FQGTGA. The CDR3 protein is CASSSQGAEAFF. The DNA for the CDR3 is TGTGCCAGCAGCTCCCAAGGGGCTGAAGCTTTCTTT.

The chain joins TRBV12-3 or TRBV12-4 to TRBJ1-2; TRBD1 matches at 7 bases. CDR3 length: 14 amino acids. V lost 7 bases and J lost 8; bases outside the gene matches: 13. The CDR3 region is CASTGTDQIGGYTF. The CDR3 DNA sequence: TGTGCCAGCACAGGGACAGACCAAATTGGGGGCTACACCTTC.

This clonotype showed up many times. V and J are TRBV11-2 and TRBJ1-1, with D hard to call. There are 13 residues in the CDR3. Germline V CDR1 and CDR2: SGHAT, FQNNGV. Trimming stripped 5 bases from V and 8 bases from J, with 15 bases between. CDR3 amino acids: CASSPYPAVEAFF. As DNA, the CDR3 is TGTGCCAGCAGCCCCTACCCAGCTGTGGAAGCTTTCTTT.

In this sample, this clonotype turned up many times. The chain combines TRBV20-1 with TRBJ1-1; maybe TRBD1 (6 bases). The CDR3 runs 14 residues. Germline values: CDR1 DFQATT, CDR2 SNEGSKA (reference sequence). Trimming shortened V by 2 bases and J by 3 bases, and 13 bases separated the two germline ends. As DNA, the CDR3 is TGCAGTGCTAGACAGGGGAGTGTTGACACTGAAGCTTTCTTT. It translates to CSARQGSVDTEAFF.

Many counts were recorded for this clonotype. The V gene is TRBV9, the J gene TRBJ2-6; D is perhaps TRBD1 (6 bases). Germline CDR1 and CDR2: SGDLS and YYNGEE. V lost 6 bases and J 2 bases, leaving 21 bases between the germline ends. CDR3 length: 18 amino acids. Here the CDR3 DNA reads TGTGCCAGCACCTACCAAAGGGGGATCGGGACTGGGGCCAACGTCCTGACTTTC. Its translation is CASTYQRGIGTGANVLTF.